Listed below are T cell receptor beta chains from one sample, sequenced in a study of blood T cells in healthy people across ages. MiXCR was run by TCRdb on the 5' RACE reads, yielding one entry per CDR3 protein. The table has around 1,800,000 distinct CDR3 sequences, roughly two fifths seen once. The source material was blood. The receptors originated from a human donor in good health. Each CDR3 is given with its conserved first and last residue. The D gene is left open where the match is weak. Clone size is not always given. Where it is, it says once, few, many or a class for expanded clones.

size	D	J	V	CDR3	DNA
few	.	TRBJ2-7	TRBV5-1	CASSSDRKGEQYF	TGCGCCAGCAGCTCCGACAGAAAGGGCGAGCAGTACTTC
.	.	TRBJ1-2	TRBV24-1	CATSDTGGAGGYTF	TGTGCCACCAGTGATACGGGGGGCGCTGGGGGCTACACCTTC
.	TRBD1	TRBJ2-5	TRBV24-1	CAASAGTGGRETQYF	TGTGCCGCCAGCGCTGGGACAGGGGGACGGGAGACCCAGTACTTC
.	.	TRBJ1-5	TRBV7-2	CASSLQGRSNQPQHF	TGTGCCAGCAGCCTACAGGGAAGGAGCAATCAGCCCCAGCATTTT
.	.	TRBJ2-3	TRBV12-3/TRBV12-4	CASSPSPWDTQYF	TGTGCCAGCAGCCCTTCCCCCTGGGATACGCAGTATTTT
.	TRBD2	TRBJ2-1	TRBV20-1	CSAFLAGLDEQFF	TGCAGTGCTTTCTTAGCGGGTCTCGATGAGCAGTTCTTC
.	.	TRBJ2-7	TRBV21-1	CASSASPGQAPYEQYF	TGTGCCAGCAGCGCCTCCCCGGGACAGGCGCCCTACGAGCAGTACTTC
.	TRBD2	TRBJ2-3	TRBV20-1	CSAAGWRGGDTQYF	TGCAGTGCTGCTGGATGGCGGGGGGGAGATACGCAGTATTTT
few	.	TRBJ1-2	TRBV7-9	CASSTTGSYTF	TGTGCCAGCAGCACAACAGGGAGCTACACCTTC
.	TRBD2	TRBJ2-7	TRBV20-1	CSARDWGGNSQLSYEQYF	TGCAGTGCTAGAGATTGGGGAGGGAACAGCCAACTCTCCTACGAGCAGTACTTC
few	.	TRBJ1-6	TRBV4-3	CASSQGYAGGLNSPLHF	TGCGCCAGCAGCCAAGGGTACGCGGGGGGCCTCAATTCACCCCTCCACTTT
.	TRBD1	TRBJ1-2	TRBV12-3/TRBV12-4	CASSLGGTGGVGYGYTF	TGTGCCAGCAGTTTAGGTGGGACAGGGGGCGTCGGCTATGGCTACACCTTC
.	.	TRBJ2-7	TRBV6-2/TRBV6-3	CASRYDRLYEQYF	TGTGCCAGCAGGTACGACAGGCTGTACGAGCAGTACTTC
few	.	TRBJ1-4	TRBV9	CASSLWDGFNEKLFF	TGTGCCAGCAGCTTGTGGGACGGTTTTAATGAAAAACTGTTTTTT
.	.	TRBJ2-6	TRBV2	CASGYRVSGANVLTF	TGTGCCAGCGGATACAGGGTCTCTGGGGCCAACGTCCTGACTTTC
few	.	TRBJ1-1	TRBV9	CASSVAGEGEAFF	TGTGCCAGCAGCGTAGCGGGAGAGGGTGAAGCTTTCTTT
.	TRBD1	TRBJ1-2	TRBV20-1	CSASDRANYGYTF	TGCAGTGCGAGCGACAGGGCGAACTATGGCTACACCTTC
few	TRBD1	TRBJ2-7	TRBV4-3	CASSQVAPGQGGEQYF	TGCGCCAGCAGCCAAGTTGCGCCGGGACAGGGGGGCGAGCAGTACTTC
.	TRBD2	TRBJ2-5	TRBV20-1	CSAANPSGGVTTQYF	TGCAGTGCCGCAAATCCTAGCGGGGGGGTAACGACCCAGTACTTC
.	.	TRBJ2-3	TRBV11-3	CASSSARAGALDTQYF	TGTGCCAGCAGCTCCGCGCGGGCGGGGGCTCTAGATACGCAGTATTTT
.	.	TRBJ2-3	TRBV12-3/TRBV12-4	CASSYRRTDTQYF	TGTGCCAGCAGCTACAGACGCACAGATACGCAGTATTTT
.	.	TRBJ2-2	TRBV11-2	CASSLSAMGPSSGELFF	TGTGCCAGCAGCCTCTCGGCTATGGGACCTTCCAGCGGGGAGCTGTTTTTT
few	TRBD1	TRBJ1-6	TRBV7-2	CASSLARQGSLHF	TGTGCCAGCAGCTTAGCAAGACAGGGATCCCTCCACTTT
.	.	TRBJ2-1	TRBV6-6	CASSPKGGGMGEQFF	TGTGCCAGCAGCCCCAAAGGGGGAGGAATGGGTGAGCAGTTCTTC
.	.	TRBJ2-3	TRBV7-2	CASGLNGYTDTQYF	TGTGCCAGCGGCTTAAACGGGTACACAGATACGCAGTATTTT
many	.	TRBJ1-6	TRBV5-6	CASSTGTLPPLHF	TGTGCCAGCAGCACCGGGACCCTTCCACCCCTCCACTTT
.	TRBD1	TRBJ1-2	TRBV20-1	CSARDPPDRADGYTF	TGCAGTGCTAGAGATCCCCCTGACAGGGCGGACGGCTACACCTTC
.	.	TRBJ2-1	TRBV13	CASSIQVAEQFF	TGTGCCAGCAGCATCCAAGTGGCTGAGCAGTTCTTC
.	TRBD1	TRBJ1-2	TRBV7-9	CASSQDRAHGYTF	TGTGCCAGCAGCCAGGACAGGGCACATGGCTACACCTTC
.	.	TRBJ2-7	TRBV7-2	CASSLAGRGNYEQYF	TGTGCCAGCAGCTTAGCGGGACGAGGGAACTACGAGCAGTACTTC
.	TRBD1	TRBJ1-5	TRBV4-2	CASSQDSDRGLGDQPQHF	TGTGCCAGCAGCCAAGATTCCGACAGGGGGCTTGGGGATCAGCCCCAGCATTTT